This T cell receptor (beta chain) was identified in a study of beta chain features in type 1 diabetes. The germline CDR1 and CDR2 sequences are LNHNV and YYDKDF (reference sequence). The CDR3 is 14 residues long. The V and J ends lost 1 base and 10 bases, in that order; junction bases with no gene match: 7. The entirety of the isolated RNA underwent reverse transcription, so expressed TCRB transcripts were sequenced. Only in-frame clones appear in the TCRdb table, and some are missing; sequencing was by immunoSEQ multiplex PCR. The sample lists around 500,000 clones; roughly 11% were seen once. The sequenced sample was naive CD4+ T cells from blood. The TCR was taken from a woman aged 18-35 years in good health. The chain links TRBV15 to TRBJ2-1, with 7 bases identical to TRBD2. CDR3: CATSRGGTIIEQFF. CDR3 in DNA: TGTGCCACCAGCAGAGGGGGGACTATAATAGAGCAGTTCTTC.